These 28 T cell receptor beta chains were sequenced from one sample in a study of neurological immune-mediated disorders. TCRdb itself ran the 5' RACE reads through MiXCR, one entry per CDR3 protein. The table lists roughly 38,000 distinct CDR3 sequences, nearly 7.5% of them singletons. The sample taken for sequencing was PBMCs. The receptors were sampled from a middle-aged woman in good health.

There are many counts of this clonotype. The J gene is TRBJ2-3, the V gene TRBV5-1; D gene uncertain. This CDR3 has 12 amino acids. Between the trimmed V and J ends, which lost 2 bases and 1 base, there was a span of 2 bases. CDR1 SGHRS and CDR2 YFSETQ come from the germline V gene. The CDR3, as DNA: TGCGCCAGCAGCTTCGGCACAGATACGCAGTATTTT. Its protein product is CASSFGTDTQYF.

This clonotype was seen many times. This chain links TRBV14 with TRBJ1-1, with a tentative D call TRBD1 (5 bases). Germline CDR1 SGHDN, CDR2 FVKESK. The length of the CDR3 is 15 residues. The germline V and J ends were trimmed by 1 base and 1 base, with 10 bases remaining between them. The CDR3 bases are TGTGCCAGCAGCCAAGTGAGGGACGGGAACACTGAAGCTTTCTTT. It specifies CASSQVRDGNTEAFF.

In this sample, this clonotype turned up a few times. This chain uses TRBV27 with TRBJ1-2; TRBD1 aligns across 10 bases. The V gene end was trimmed by 2 bases and the J gene end by 3 bases; junction bases not matched to a gene: 0. Germline loops: CDR1 MNHEY, CDR2 SMNVEV (reference sequence). This CDR3 region has 14 residues. In DNA form, the CDR3 reads TGTGCCAGCAGTTTAGGGACAGGGGACTATGGCTACACCTTC. The encoded protein is CASSLGTGDYGYTF.

This clonotype was detected many times. The chain joins TRBV5-1 to TRBJ2-5; D uncertain. Germline CDR1 and CDR2: SGHRS and YFSETQ. Trimming cost V 0 bases and J 5 bases, with 11 bases left between them. The CDR3 loop spans 14 amino acids. CDR3: CASSLDGVEETQYF. For the CDR3, the DNA is TGCGCCAGCAGCTTGGATGGGGTAGAGGAGACCCAGTACTTC.

This clonotype was observed at least ten times. In nucleotides, the CDR3 is TGCAGCGTTTTGGAGCGGGGGCTAAACAATGAGCAGTTCTTC. Its translation is CSVLERGLNNEQFF. V and J are TRBV29-1 and TRBJ2-1, with 8 bases lining up with TRBD2. This CDR3 contains 14 residues. J was trimmed by 5 bases and V by 5 bases; bases with no gene match: 8. In germline, CDR1 is SQVTM, CDR2 ANQGSEA.

This clonotype has a count of ten or more. The chain is built from TRBV10-3 and TRBJ2-2; D gene ambiguous. The germline V and J ends were trimmed by 11 bases and 1 base, with 11 bases remaining between them. The germline CDR1 and CDR2 sequences are ENHRY and SYGVKD. CDR3 length: 13 amino acids. The CDR3 loop reads CAGRVENTGELFF. The CDR3 DNA reads TGTGCCGGAAGGGTCGAGAACACCGGGGAGCTGTTTTTT.

This clonotype was observed many times. The chain has TRBV13 and TRBJ1-5; a weak D match, TRBD1 (6 bases). The V gene lost 3 bases and the J gene lost 6 bases, with 12 bases spanning the gap. The CDR3 consists of 14 residues. The germline V gene has CDR1 PRHDT and CDR2 FYEKMQ (reference sequence). The chain's CDR3 is CASSFGQISQPQHF. The CDR3 nucleotides are TGTGCCAGCAGCTTTGGACAGATCAGTCAGCCCCAGCATTTT.

This clonotype was detected ten times or more. The junction and the germline gene differ at one end; a read error may be behind it. This chain joins TRBV7-7 and TRBJ2-2, with no clear D. The CDR3 contains 13 residues. Per the germline V gene, CDR1 is SSHAT and CDR2 is FNYEAQ (reference sequence). DNA for the CDR3: TGTGCTAGCAGCCCCGACGAGGCCGGGGAGCTGTTTTTT. It translates to CASSPDEAGELFF.

This clonotype was found a few times. The rearrangement joins TRBV2 to TRBJ1-5, with D possibly matching TRBD1 (6 bases). The CDR3 extends over 12 amino acids. CDR1 and CDR2 from the germline V gene are SNHLY and FYNNEI. Trimming removed 7 bases at V and 5 bases at J, with 9 bases between. For the CDR3, the DNA is TGTGCCAGCAACAGGGTCGATCAGCCCCAGCATTTT. Encoded protein: CASNRVDQPQHF. Complete variable domain (other parts from reference TRBV2 and TRBJ1-5): EPEVTQTPSHQVTQMGQEVILRCVPISNHLYFYWYRQILGQKVEFLVSFYNNEISEKSEIFDDQFSVERPDGSNFTLKIRSTKLEDSAMYFCASNRVDQPQHFGDGTRLSIL.

This clonotype was counted ten times or more. CDR3 DNA: TGCGCCAGCAGCTTGGGGACTAGCGGGACTTACAATGAGCAGTTCTTC. Protein: CASSLGTSGTYNEQFF. V and J are TRBV5-1 and TRBJ2-1; 12 bases are a match to TRBD2. This CDR3 spans 16 amino acids. V lost 0 bases and J lost 4; bases outside the gene matches: 2. Germline CDR1 and CDR2: SGHRS and YFSETQ.

This clonotype was recorded many times. V gene TRBV5-1 combines with J gene TRBJ2-1; 10 bases line up with TRBD2. Germline CDR1 reads SGHRS; CDR2 reads YFSETQ. The V gene end was trimmed by 0 bases and the J gene end by 4 bases; junction bases not matched to a gene: 4. This CDR3 comprises 16 residues. The DNA of the CDR3 is TGCGCCAGCAGCTTGGCTAGCGGGGGAAGATACAATGAGCAGTTCTTC. It specifies CASSLASGGRYNEQFF.

This clonotype was found many times. The J gene is TRBJ1-1, the V gene TRBV5-1; possible D gene TRBD1, 5 bases. Trimming removed 0 bases at V and 2 bases at J, with 14 bases between. Germline CDR1 and CDR2: SGHRS and YFSETQ. This CDR3 has 16 amino acids. The CDR3 sequence is CASSLGQGAVNTEAFF. For the CDR3, the DNA is TGCGCCAGCAGCTTGGGCCAGGGAGCTGTAAACACTGAAGCTTTCTTT.

This clonotype was counted at least ten times. The chain has TRBV5-1 and TRBJ2-3; tentative D call: TRBD1 (5 bases). This CDR3 spans 12 amino acids. V was clipped by 0 bases and J by 6 bases, with 5 bases between them. CDR1 SGHRS and CDR2 YFSETQ come from the germline V gene. CDR3 loop: CASSLGQDTQYF. Here the CDR3 DNA reads TGCGCCAGCAGCTTGGGACAGGATACGCAGTATTTT.

This clonotype has a count of ten or more. V and J are TRBV6-5 and TRBJ1-5, with D hard to call. V dropped 8 bases and J dropped 9 bases, with 5 bases sitting between them. CDR1 and CDR2 from the germline V gene are MNHEY and SVGAGI. The CDR3 runs to 9 residues. The CDR3 loop reads CASGWPQHF. The CDR3 nucleotides are TGTGCCAGCGGCTGGCCCCAGCATTTT.

Many counts were recorded for this clonotype. The rearrangement links TRBV10-3 to TRBJ1-1; unclear D gene. V gave up 4 bases and J gave up 2 bases, with 8 bases separating them. Per the germline V gene, CDR1 is ENHRY and CDR2 is SYGVKD. This CDR3 contains 13 residues. The CDR3 loop is CAISVSGNTEAFF. The CDR3, as DNA: TGTGCCATCAGTGTTTCGGGAAACACTGAAGCTTTCTTT.

The table lists this clonotype with many counts. The chain joins TRBV3-1 to TRBJ1-2; D remains unclear. V was cut by 0 bases and J by 2 bases, with 10 bases left in between. The germline V gene encodes CDR1 LGHDT and CDR2 YNNKEL (reference sequence). The CDR3 has 15 amino acids. The CDR3 protein is CASSQDVGRNYGYTF. In DNA form, the CDR3 reads TGTGCCAGCAGCCAAGATGTTGGCCGAAACTATGGCTACACCTTC.

This clonotype was seen ten or more times. J is TRBJ1-2 and V is TRBV28; TRBD1 is a possible D gene (5 bases). Germline CDR1 is MDHEN and CDR2 is SYDVKM. The CDR3 runs to 14 residues. Trimming cost V 2 bases and J 8 bases, with 15 bases left between them. CDR3 protein: CASSLGEGRGGYTF. CDR3 nucleotide sequence: TGTGCCAGCAGTTTAGGGGAGGGGCGCGGGGGCTACACCTTC.

As to this clonotype: Germline and junction disagree at one end, which may indicate a read error. The rearrangement uses TRBV28 and TRBJ1-4; 11 positions match TRBD1. The CDR3 runs 16 residues. Germline values: CDR1 MDHEN, CDR2 SYDVKM. The CDR3 coding sequence is TGTGCAAGCAGTTTCCTACGGGGACAGGGGGAGGAAAAACTGTTTTTT. Protein product: CASSFLRGQGEEKLFF. The full variable domain, its missing parts supplied by reference TRBV28 and TRBJ1-4, is DVKVTQSSRYLVKRTGEKVFLECVQDMDHENMFWYRQDPGLGLRLIYFSYDVKMKEKGDIPEGYSVSREKKERFSLILESASTNQTSMYLCASSFLRGQGEEKLFFGSGTQLSVL.

This clonotype was counted ten times or more. The genes are TRBV5-1 and TRBJ2-4; D gene uncertain. The CDR3 spans 15 residues. V gave up 4 bases and J gave up 5 bases, with 16 bases separating them. Germline V gene data show CDR1 as SGHRS and CDR2 as YFSETQ. CDR3 nucleotide sequence: TGCGCCAGCAGCCCGGGTGACCAGCGACAAAACATTCAGTACTTC. It codes for CASSPGDQRQNIQYF.

In its sample, this clonotype ranks as medium-sized. This sequence joins TRBV27 and TRBJ1-1, with 8 bases identical to TRBD1. CDR1 and CDR2 from the germline V gene are MNHEY and SMNVEV (reference sequence). The J segment lost 11 bases and the V segment lost 7 bases, leaving 12 bases of the junction unmatched. This CDR3 is built from 13 residues. The CDR3 spells CASKYRQGLLAFF. The CDR3 DNA is TGTGCCAGCAAGTACCGACAGGGGTTATTGGCTTTCTTT.

This clonotype was recorded at least ten times. The chain joins TRBV20-1 to TRBJ2-3, with D perhaps TRBD1 (5 bases). The CDR3 loop spans 13 amino acids. CDR1 and CDR2 (germline): DFQATT, SNEGSKA (reference sequence). V was pared by 1 base and J by 4 bases, with 9 bases between. The CDR3 nucleotides are TGCAGTGCTAGAGTTCCAGGGTCAGATACGCAGTATTTT. It encodes CSARVPGSDTQYF.

This clonotype was detected ten times or more. The chain joins TRBV14 to TRBJ2-5; D call uncertain. Trimming left V 5 bases short and J 3 bases short, with 10 bases between. Per the germline V gene, CDR1 is SGHDN and CDR2 is FVKESK. The CDR3 covers 13 residues. In DNA, the CDR3 is TGTGCCAGCAGCTCCCGACCCAAAGAGACCCAGTACTTC. It specifies CASSSRPKETQYF.

This clonotype was seen many times. J is TRBJ2-1 and V is TRBV20-1; D perhaps matches TRBD2 (6 bases). The CDR3 has 15 residues. The V end lost 6 bases, the J end lost 3 bases, and 18 bases lay between the germline ends. The germline gives CDR1 DFQATT, CDR2 SNEGSKA (reference sequence). For the CDR3, the DNA is TGCAGTGCAAACCAGGGAGGTTACAACTACAATGAGCAGTTCTTC. This encodes CSANQGGYNYNEQFF.

This clonotype was observed many times. The V call is TRBV7-2, the J call TRBJ1-3; no reliable D call. The V gene's germline CDR1 is SGHTA and CDR2 FQGNSA. The CDR3 sequence is 13 residues long. The V end was cut by 2 bases, the J end by 3 bases, with 5 bases between. CDR3 in amino acids: CASSLSGGNTIYF. In nucleotides, the CDR3 is TGTGCCAGCAGCTTATCGGGTGGAAACACCATATATTTT.

Many counts were recorded for this clonotype. The chain combines TRBV20-1 with TRBJ2-3; the D gene is possibly TRBD2 (6 bases). CDR3 length: 14 residues. V lost 3 bases and J lost 0, with 10 bases in between. Germline V gene data show CDR1 as DFQATT and CDR2 as SNEGSKA (reference sequence). The CDR3 region is CSARDYLSTDTQYF. The CDR3 DNA reads as TGCAGTGCTAGGGACTACCTTAGCACAGATACGCAGTATTTT.

This clonotype was counted ten times or more. This chain uses TRBV9 with TRBJ2-1, with D maybe TRBD1 (6 bases). Trimming took 0 bases from V and 4 from J, leaving 11 bases between them. Germline V gives CDR1 SGDLS, CDR2 YYNGEE. The length of the CDR3 is 15 residues. CDR3 nucleotide sequence: TGTGCCAGCAGCGTAGTGGGGGCCCAGTACAATGAGCAGTTCTTC. This encodes CASSVVGAQYNEQFF.

The table lists this clonotype with many counts. The chain has TRBV20-1 and TRBJ2-1; D tentatively fits TRBD1 or TRBD2 (7 bases each). Germline V gene lookup returns CDR1 DFQATT and CDR2 SNEGSKA (reference sequence). With 6 bases removed from V and 4 bases from J, the gap between germline ends came to 13 bases. The CDR3 is 13 amino acids. CDR3 loop: CSAVQGGYNEQFF. The CDR3 DNA reads TGCAGTGCGGTTCAGGGGGGGTACAATGAGCAGTTCTTC.

The table lists this clonotype with many counts. The V call is TRBV29-1, the J call TRBJ2-7; D is ambiguous. This CDR3 contains 13 residues. Germline V CDR1 and CDR2: SQVTM, ANQGSEA. Trimming removed 1 base from V and 2 bases from J, with 9 bases in between. The CDR3 sequence: CSVEGLTAYEQYF. Written as DNA, the CDR3 is TGCAGCGTTGAAGGCCTAACCGCCTACGAGCAGTACTTC.